Following are 30 T cell receptor beta chains from one sample sequenced in a study of sequential checkpoint blockade in melanoma. The treatment was: randomized to nivolumab then ipilimumab (arm A) or the reverse (arm B). TCRdb's copy holds only in-frame clones and misses some; the assay was immunoSEQ multiplex PCR. The sample carries about 4,500 clones, 24% recorded once. The sequencing used tumor tissue (inferred from file names), collected from a patient given nivolumab and ipilimumab in sequence. The receptors were sampled from a human donor with melanoma.

The chain couples TRBV30 to TRBJ2-1; the D gene is possibly TRBD2 (6 bases). Germline V gives CDR1 GTSNPN, CDR2 SVGIG (reference sequence). The ends were cut back, 2 bases at V and 6 bases at J, with 17 bases in the middle. The CDR3 is made up of 15 amino acids. CDR3 residues: CAWSTPGTLINEQFF. The CDR3 nucleotides read TGTGCCTGGAGTACCCCCGGGACTCTCATCAATGAGCAGTTCTTC.

V and J are TRBV11-3 and TRBJ1-3; tentative D call: TRBD1 (5 bases). Germline lookup yields CDR1 SGHNT and CDR2 YENEEA. Trimming removed 5 bases from V and 2 bases from J, with 13 bases in between. The CDR3 consists of 15 residues. CDR3 loop: CASSPQGFAGNTIYF. In DNA, the CDR3 is TGTGCCAGCAGCCCTCAGGGTTTCGCTGGAAACACCATATATTTT. The full variable domain, with the rest looked up from reference TRBV11-3 and TRBJ1-3, is EAGVVQSPRYKIIEKKQPVAFWCNPISGHNTLYWYLQNLGQGPELLIRYENEEAVDDSQLPKDRFSAERLKGVDSTLKIQPAELGDSAVYLCASSPQGFAGNTIYFGEGSWLTVV.

This clone is labeled medium-sized. The genes are TRBV11-3 and TRBJ2-6; no clear D. CDR3 size: 15 residues. From germline, CDR1 is SGHNT and CDR2 YENEEA. The V end lost 5 bases, the J end lost 4 bases, and 12 bases lay between the germline ends. CDR3 DNA: TGTGCCAGCAGCCCCGGCTTCGGAGGGGCCAACGTCCTGACTTTC. This encodes CASSPGFGGANVLTF.

V and J are TRBV14 and TRBJ2-1; D gene uncertain. Between the trimmed V and J ends, which lost 6 bases and 4 bases, there was a span of 13 bases. CDR1 and CDR2 (germline): SGHDN, FVKESK. The CDR3 covers 14 residues. The CDR3 region is CASSPRPNYNEQFF. The CDR3 region has the DNA TGTGCCAGCAGTCCCCGCCCAAATTACAATGAGCAGTTCTTC.

This clone was counted ten times or more. The chain links TRBV11-3 to TRBJ2-7; D ambiguous. CDR1 is SGHNT and CDR2 is YENEEA in the germline V gene. There are 15 residues in the CDR3. The germline V and J ends were trimmed by 1 base and 3 bases, with 13 bases remaining between them. CDR3 nucleotides: TGTGCCAGCAGCTTAGGAGGATCCCCCTACTACGAGCAGTACTTC. Protein product: CASSLGGSPYYEQYF.

The rearrangement uses TRBV25-1 and TRBJ1-1; D is unclear. The CDR3 runs to 15 residues. The V and J ends lost 1 base and 0 bases respectively, with 9 bases between them. Germline CDR1 and CDR2: MGHDK and SYGVNS. The CDR3 here is CASSESRTVNTEAFF. The DNA of the CDR3 is TGTGCCAGCAGTGAATCCAGGACGGTGAACACTGAAGCTTTCTTT.

The chain links TRBV6-8 to TRBJ1-4; perhaps TRBD1 as D (6 bases). CDR1 MNHGY and CDR2 SAAAGT come from the germline V gene. This CDR3 spans 15 amino acids. Trimming stripped 0 bases from V and 2 bases from J, with 7 bases between. The CDR3 region is CASSYSGGTNEKLFF. The CDR3 nucleotides are TGTGCCAGCAGTTACTCTGGGGGCACTAATGAAAAACTGTTTTTT.

The DNA of the CDR3 is TGTGCCATCTCCCCAAACAATGAGCAGTTCTTC. Translation: CAISPNNEQFF. V usage is TRBV6-7 and J usage is TRBJ2-1; D is undetermined. TRBV6-7 is classed as an ORF, of uncertain function. Trimming removed 10 bases from V and 5 bases from J, with 9 bases in between. This CDR3 is 11 amino acids long.

J is TRBJ1-6 and V is TRBV6-8; weak D call: TRBD1 (5 bases). Looked up from germline, CDR1 is MNHGY and CDR2 is SAAAGT. V dropped 0 bases and J dropped 8 bases, with 14 bases sitting between them. The CDR3 extends over 16 amino acids. In DNA, the CDR3 is TGTGCCAGCAGTTACTCGCGGGGGGGAGAAGATTCACCCCTCCACTTT. Translated: CASSYSRGGEDSPLHF.

In this sample, this clone turned up a few times. V gene TRBV29-1 combines with J gene TRBJ1-2; D call uncertain. The CDR3 is 14 residues long. Germline V gene sequence: CDR1 SQVTM, CDR2 ANQGSEA. Between the trimmed V and J ends, which lost 3 bases and 2 bases, there was a span of 13 bases. CDR3 residues: CSVEVGVENYGYTF. The CDR3 coding sequence is TGCAGCGTTGAGGTTGGGGTGGAAAACTATGGCTACACCTTC.

This rearrangement joins TRBV29-1 to TRBJ2-4; D remains unclear. The germline gives CDR1 SQVTM, CDR2 ANQGSEA. There are 13 residues in the CDR3. Trimming pared 4 bases from V and 1 base from J, leaving 8 bases between. The CDR3 region has the DNA TGCAGCGTTGTAATGGGGGCCAAAAACATTCAGTACTTC. It translates to CSVVMGAKNIQYF.

The chain carries TRBV19 and TRBJ1-2; TRBD1 is a possible D gene (5 bases). Trimming removed 4 bases at V and 0 bases at J, with 12 bases between. The CDR3 loop spans 15 amino acids. CDR1 is LNHDA, CDR2 SQIVND, per germline (reference sequence). CDR3 coding DNA: TGTGCCAGTAGTAGGCCCAGGGATGCTAACTATGGCTACACCTTC. This sequence encodes CASSRPRDANYGYTF. Supplemented by reference TRBV19 and TRBJ1-2, the full variable domain reads DGGITQSPKYLFRKEGQNVTLSCEQNLNHDAMYWYRQDPGQGLRLIYYSQIVNDFQKGDIAEGYSVSREKKESFPLTVTSAQKNPTAFYLCASSRPRDANYGYTFGSGTRLTVV.

This chain uses TRBV19 with TRBJ2-5; 7 bases line up with TRBD1. With 3 bases clipped from V and 5 bases from J, the junction kept 12 bases outside the gene matches. Germline V gene data show CDR1 as LNHDA and CDR2 as SQIVND (reference sequence). CDR3 size: 16 residues. CDR3 amino acids: CASSIDGTVPGETQYF. The CDR3 nucleotides read TGTGCCAGTAGTATTGACGGGACAGTGCCCGGTGAGACCCAGTACTTC.

The chain links TRBV19 to TRBJ1-5, with 8 bases aligning to TRBD1. The V and J ends lost 5 bases and 1 base, in that order; junction bases with no gene match: 7. Looked up from germline, CDR1 is LNHDA and CDR2 is SQIVND (reference sequence). This CDR3 is 16 amino acids long. CDR3 nucleotide sequence: TGTGCCAGTAGTCCGGTGACAGGGGCGAGCAATCAGCCCCAGCATTTT. It is translated as CASSPVTGASNQPQHF.

The chain couples TRBV7-8 to TRBJ1-1, with 7 bases identical to TRBD1. There are 13 residues in the CDR3. The germline CDR1 and CDR2 sequences are SGHVS and FQNEAQ. The V and J ends lost 8 bases and 6 bases, in that order; junction bases with no gene match: 9. This CDR3 reads CASQRQGSSEAFF. The CDR3 coding sequence is TGTGCCAGCCAACGACAGGGATCGTCTGAAGCTTTCTTT.

This sequence joins TRBV19 and TRBJ1-2; 8 nucleotides match TRBD1. The CDR3 loop spans 12 amino acids. Germline CDR1 and CDR2: LNHDA and SQIVND (reference sequence). The V gene end was trimmed by 8 bases and the J gene end by 6 bases; junction bases not matched to a gene: 5. The CDR3 DNA reads TGTGCCAGTTCTAGACAGGGGAATGGCTACACCTTC. Amino acid sequence: CASSRQGNGYTF. Based on the CDR3 plus reference TRBV19 and TRBJ1-2, the full variable domain is DGGITQSPKYLFRKEGQNVTLSCEQNLNHDAMYWYRQDPGQGLRLIYYSQIVNDFQKGDIAEGYSVSREKKESFPLTVTSAQKNPTAFYLCASSRQGNGYTFGSGTRLTVV.

This clone has only a few counts. The V call is TRBV7-2, the J call TRBJ1-4; D remains unclear. Germline lookup yields CDR1 SGHTA and CDR2 FQGNSA. Trimming shortened V by 3 bases and J by 7 bases, and 9 bases separated the two germline ends. CDR3 length: 13 residues. The CDR3 sequence: CASSFRTFEKLFF. CDR3 coding DNA: TGTGCCAGCAGCTTCAGGACCTTTGAAAAACTGTTTTTT.

This clone was detected a few times. The genes are TRBV6-8 and TRBJ1-1, with D uncertain. CDR3 size: 14 residues. Per the germline V gene, CDR1 is MNHGY and CDR2 is SAAAGT. Trimming stripped 5 bases from V and 3 bases from J, with 13 bases between. CDR3 coding DNA: TGTGCCAGCAGTCCCCGGCCGCCTGACACTGAAGCTTTCTTT. It translates to CASSPRPPDTEAFF.

The chain couples TRBV6-8 to TRBJ2-7, with D possibly called TRBD1 or TRBD2 (5 bases each). The length of the CDR3 is 12 residues. The germline V and J ends were trimmed by 7 bases and 2 bases, with 9 bases remaining between them. In germline, CDR1 is MNHGY, CDR2 SAAAGT. CDR3 amino acids: CASTGRTYEQYF. The CDR3 DNA is TGTGCCAGCACGGGGCGAACCTACGAGCAGTACTTC.

In this sample, this clone is medium-sized. This rearrangement joins TRBV9 to TRBJ2-5, with a possible D match to TRBD1 (5 bases). This CDR3 has 15 amino acids. V was trimmed by 4 bases and J by 2 bases, leaving 15 bases between them. In germline, CDR1 is SGDLS, CDR2 YYNGEE. The CDR3 DNA sequence: TGTGCCAGCAGCATTTCAGGGAACCCACAAGAGACCCAGTACTTC. As protein: CASSISGNPQETQYF.

The V gene is TRBV11-3, the J gene TRBJ2-1; D is unclear. Germline V gene data show CDR1 as SGHNT and CDR2 as YENEEA. Trimming removed 4 bases from V and 2 bases from J, with 21 bases in between. The CDR3 has 18 amino acids. The CDR3 protein is CASSSQSPFLHAYNEQFF. The DNA for the CDR3 is TGTGCCAGCAGCTCCCAGAGCCCGTTCCTGCACGCCTACAATGAGCAGTTCTTC.

There are a few counts of this clone. The J gene is TRBJ1-1, the V gene TRBV11-3; TRBD1 is a possible D gene (5 bases). In germline, CDR1 is SGHNT, CDR2 YENEEA. This CDR3 comprises 15 residues. Trimming left V 5 bases short and J 3 bases short, with 16 bases between. The CDR3 DNA reads TGTGCCAGCAGCCCCCTCGGGGGGAGTGACACTGAAGCTTTCTTT. Translating gives CASSPLGGSDTEAFF.

The genes are TRBV19 and TRBJ2-1; 16 positions match TRBD2. This CDR3 contains 19 residues. Germline lookup yields CDR1 LNHDA and CDR2 SQIVND (reference sequence). V shed 6 bases, J shed 7 bases, and the junction held 15 bases outside the gene matches. CDR3 DNA: TGTGCCAGTAGCCCGAGAGGCGGGACTAGCGGGAGGGTTCGGAATGAGCAGTTCTTC. This codes for CASSPRGGTSGRVRNEQFF.

This clone has just a few counts. The chain has TRBV5-1 and TRBJ2-5; 8 bases match TRBD1. The V gene end was trimmed by 5 bases and the J gene end by 3 bases; junction bases not matched to a gene: 6. This CDR3 has 14 amino acids. Germline lookup yields CDR1 SGHRS and CDR2 YFSETQ. In nucleotides, the CDR3 is TGCGCCAGCAGTCAGGGGGCCAAGGAAGAGACCCAGTACTTC. It codes for CASSQGAKEETQYF.

This chain connects TRBV10-2 to TRBJ1-5; D is possibly TRBD1 (5 bases). Germline V gene sequence: CDR1 WSHSY, CDR2 SAAADI. Trimming left V 6 bases short and J 6 bases short, with 18 bases between. The CDR3 consists of 15 residues. The CDR3 protein is CASRSTSGLGQPQHF. The CDR3, as DNA: TGCGCCAGCAGATCCACCTCGGGGCTAGGTCAGCCCCAGCATTTT.

This clone was detected many times. V and J are TRBV11-3 and TRBJ2-5; no reliable D call. The V end was cut by 3 bases, the J end by 2 bases, with 13 bases between. Per germline, CDR1 SGHNT and CDR2 YENEEA. This CDR3 contains 15 residues. CDR3 sequence (DNA): TGTGCCAGCAGCTTGGACCTCATGGCTCAAGAGACCCAGTACTTC. Its translation is CASSLDLMAQETQYF.

This chain links TRBV6-8 with TRBJ2-7, with a tentative D call TRBD2 (6 bases). The CDR3 is 17 residues long. Germline V gene lookup returns CDR1 MNHGY and CDR2 SAAAGT. Trimming left V 4 bases short and J 2 bases short, with 21 bases between. The CDR3 protein is CASSSSMLAGFTYEQYF. CDR3 DNA: TGTGCCAGCAGTTCCTCGATGTTGGCGGGATTTACCTACGAGCAGTACTTC.

The chain is built from TRBV25-1 and TRBJ2-1; the D is unclear. Trimming took 4 bases from V and 6 from J, leaving 7 bases between them. CDR1 and CDR2 from the germline V gene are MGHDK and SYGVNS. The CDR3 runs 12 residues. In DNA, the CDR3 is TGTGCCAGCAGTGTCACAGTCAATGAGCAGTTCTTC. This translates into CASSVTVNEQFF.

This clone was observed at least ten times. The chain links TRBV11-1 to TRBJ1-2, with D possibly TRBD1 on 5 matching bases. Trimming took 0 bases from V and 4 from J, leaving 12 bases between them. The CDR3 runs 15 residues. The germline V gene encodes CDR1 SGHAT and CDR2 FQDESV (reference sequence). The CDR3 loop reads CASSLAPRGGYGYTF. CDR3 nucleotides: TGTGCCAGCAGCTTAGCCCCCCGGGGGGGCTATGGCTACACCTTC. The full variable domain, rest sourced from reference TRBV11-1 and TRBJ1-2, is EAEVAQSPRYKITEKSQAVAFWCDPISGHATLYWYRQILGQGPELLVQFQDESVVDDSQLPKDRFSAERLKGVDSTLKIQPAELGDSAMYLCASSLAPRGGYGYTFGSGTRLTVV.

In its sample, this clone is medium-sized. The chain recombines TRBV11-3 with TRBJ2-3; D may be TRBD2 (5 bases). Germline CDR1 reads SGHNT; CDR2 reads YENEEA. V shed 2 bases and J shed 2 bases, with 11 bases lying between them. This CDR3 contains 15 residues. The CDR3 sequence is CASSLTGSSTDTQYF. The CDR3, as DNA: TGTGCCAGCAGCTTAACGGGGTCCTCCACAGATACGCAGTATTTT.